One and the same sample provided the 31 T cell receptor beta chains below, sequenced in a study of blood T cell repertoires in COVID-19. Profiled with immunoSEQ multiplex PCR; TCRdb holds only in-frame clones, not every one. This sample has 300,000 to 350,000 clones; approximately 86% occur once, and the top ten carry more than 7.5%. The sequenced sample was peripheral blood. The receptors shown here come from a man under 40 with COVID-19, enrolled during active disease.

This chain connects TRBV19 to TRBJ2-1; 7 bases align to TRBD2. The junction had 2 bases not matched to a gene; V was cut back by 1 base and J by 2 bases. CDR3 length: 15 residues. Looked up from germline, CDR1 is LNHDA and CDR2 is SQIVND (reference sequence). The CDR3 loop reads CASSIVAGAYNEQFF. For the CDR3, the DNA is TGTGCCAGTAGTATAGTAGCGGGCGCCTACAATGAGCAGTTCTTC.

The chain carries TRBV28 and TRBJ1-1, with TRBD1 as a possible D gene (6 bases). The V gene lost 3 bases and the J gene lost 3 bases, with 20 bases spanning the gap. The CDR3 runs 17 residues. Germline CDR1 reads MDHEN; CDR2 reads SYDVKM. The CDR3 DNA follows: TGTGCCAGCAGTTTTCAGGGGAGGGGTCAAATGTACACTGAAGCTTTCTTT. This sequence encodes CASSFQGRGQMYTEAFF.

The chain joins TRBV5-1 to TRBJ2-3; possibly TRBD1 for D (5 bases). In germline, CDR1 is SGHRS, CDR2 YFSETQ. This CDR3 is 12 amino acids long. The ends were cut back, 4 bases at V and 8 bases at J, with 11 bases in the middle. Here the CDR3 DNA reads TGCGCCAGCAGCGTCGACAGAGGTACGCAGTATTTT. Its protein product is CASSVDRGTQYF.

This chain uses TRBV5-4 with TRBJ2-5; TRBD2 aligns across 10 bases. The CDR3 runs 16 residues. V gave up 4 bases and J gave up 9 bases; unmatched junction bases: 15. CDR1 SGHNT and CDR2 YYREEE come from the germline V gene (reference sequence). DNA of the CDR3: TGTGCCAGCAGCCCCGCCTGGGAGCGGGAGGGCGGGGCCCAGTACTTC. It codes for CASSPAWEREGGAQYF. Drawing the rest from reference TRBV5-4 and TRBJ2-5, the complete variable domain is ETGVTQSPTHLIKTRGQQVTLRCSSQSGHNTVSWYQQALGQGPQFIFQYYREEENGRGNFPPRFSGLQFPNYSSELNVNALELDDSALYLCASSPAWEREGGAQYFGPGTRLLVL.

The gene calls are TRBV29-1 and TRBJ1-2, with TRBD1 identical over 10 bases. Germline V gene sequence: CDR1 SQVTM, CDR2 ANQGSEA. V dropped 6 bases and J dropped 6; count of bases not matched to a gene: 13. The CDR3 is 15 residues long. The CDR3 bases are TGCAGCGTCCCATTTCCCCCCGGGACAGGGGATGGCTACACCTTC. It codes for CSVPFPPGTGDGYTF.

The chain combines TRBV7-3 with TRBJ2-1; 11 nucleotides match TRBD1. Germline V lookup: CDR1 SGHTA, CDR2 FQGTGA. The CDR3 contains 16 residues. The junction had 8 bases not matched to a gene; V was cut back by 2 bases and J by 8 bases. DNA for the CDR3: TGTGCCAGCAGCTTATGGCCGGGACAGGGGGTCTATGAGCAGTTCTTC. It encodes CASSLWPGQGVYEQFF.

This clone was seen once. The chain joins TRBV16 to TRBJ1-2; D gene uncertain. The germline V gene encodes CDR1 KGHSY and CDR2 FQNENV. The CDR3 has 13 amino acids. V was trimmed by 4 bases and J by 3 bases, leaving 9 bases between them. The CDR3 DNA reads as TGTGCCAGCAGCCCGAGGGCTGACTATGGCTACACCTTC. It translates to CASSPRADYGYTF.

V gene TRBV27 combines with J gene TRBJ2-2; D is possibly TRBD1 (6 bases). The CDR3 extends over 15 amino acids. CDR1 and CDR2 (germline): MNHEY, SMNVEV (reference sequence). V lost 5 bases and J 1 base, leaving 11 bases between the germline ends. In nucleotides, the CDR3 is TGTGCCAGCAGTCCTGGACAGCTGAACACCGGGGAGCTGTTTTTT. Encoded protein: CASSPGQLNTGELFF.

This chain uses TRBV19 with TRBJ2-1; 8 bases align to TRBD2. In germline, CDR1 is LNHDA, CDR2 SQIVND (reference sequence). The CDR3 has 15 amino acids. V was clipped by 1 base and J by 4 bases; unmatched bases: 3. The CDR3 reads CASSIAGGWYNEQFF. In nucleotides, the CDR3 is TGTGCCAGTAGTATAGCGGGGGGGTGGTACAATGAGCAGTTCTTC.

The V gene is TRBV7-2, the J gene TRBJ2-4; 10 positions match TRBD2. Germline lookup yields CDR1 SGHTA and CDR2 FQGNSA. V was clipped by 1 base and J by 0 bases; unmatched bases: 3. The CDR3 has 17 residues. The CDR3: CASSLVGLAAAKNIQYF. CDR3 DNA sequence: TGTGCCAGCAGCTTAGTCGGACTAGCGGCAGCCAAAAACATTCAGTACTTC.

This chain connects TRBV11-2 to TRBJ2-3; the match to TRBD2 covers 11 bases. This CDR3 comprises 16 residues. Germline CDR1 SGHAT, CDR2 FQNNGV. Trimming at V came to 5 bases and at J to 3 bases, leaving 7 bases not matched to a gene. The CDR3 DNA follows: TGTGCCAGCAGCCCAGTAGCGGGGGGGAGGACAGATACGCAGTATTTT. This translates into CASSPVAGGRTDTQYF.

The chain couples TRBV7-9 to TRBJ1-1, with 8 positions matching TRBD1. Trimming took 4 bases from V and 11 from J; bases not matched to a gene: 15. This CDR3 is 15 amino acids long. The V gene's germline CDR1 is SEHNR and CDR2 FQNEAQ (reference sequence). CDR3 in DNA: TGTGCCAGCAGCTCCTCCTTAGGACAGGGACTACGCGCTTTCTTT. This gives the protein CASSSSLGQGLRAFF.

This chain connects TRBV7-2 to TRBJ2-7; D gene uncertain. V lost 1 base and J 5 bases, leaving 6 bases between the germline ends. The CDR3 is made up of 12 amino acids. In germline, CDR1 is SGHTA, CDR2 FQGNSA. Here the CDR3 DNA reads TGTGCCAGCAGCTTAGTAGCCAACGAGCAGTACTTC. Translated, it gives CASSLVANEQYF.

The chain couples TRBV11-1 to TRBJ2-3, with 10 bases fitting TRBD2. The trim removed 2 bases at V and 3 bases at J, leaving 5 bases unmatched. This CDR3 is built from 16 residues. Germline CDR1 SGHAT, CDR2 FQDESV (reference sequence). The CDR3 is CASSLILLAGTDTQYF. In nucleotides, the CDR3 is TGTGCCAGCAGCTTAATCCTACTAGCGGGGACAGATACGCAGTATTTT.

The chain recombines TRBV7-3 with TRBJ2-7, with 9 nucleotides matching TRBD1. V trimming: 5 bases; J trimming: 1 base; junction bases outside the gene matches: 6. Germline V gene lookup returns CDR1 SGHTA and CDR2 FQGTGA. This CDR3 contains 15 residues. In nucleotides, the CDR3 is TGTGCCAGCAGCATAGGACAGGGGCTTTCCTACGAGCAGTACTTC. Encoded protein: CASSIGQGLSYEQYF. The entire variable domain, with the rest obtained from reference TRBV7-3 and TRBJ2-7, is as follows: GAGVSQTPSNKVTEKGKYVELRCDPISGHTALYWYRQSLGQGPEFLIYFQGTGAADDSGLPNDRFFAVRPEGSVSTLKIQRTERGDSAVYLCASSIGQGLSYEQYFGPGTRLTVT.

J is TRBJ2-7 and V is TRBV10-3; tentatively, D is TRBD2 (5 bases). Between the trimmed V and J ends, which lost 7 bases and 2 bases, there was a span of 15 bases. This CDR3 comprises 14 residues. The germline gives CDR1 ENHRY, CDR2 SYGVKD. This chain's CDR3 is CAITLEAYPYEQYF. CDR3 bases: TGTGCCATCACCTTGGAGGCTTATCCCTACGAGCAGTACTTC.

The chain carries TRBV5-1 and TRBJ2-5; TRBD2 aligns across 14 bases. V lost 0 bases and J lost 1; bases outside the gene matches: 2. CDR1 and CDR2 from the germline V gene are SGHRS and YFSETQ. The CDR3 consists of 17 residues. CDR3 sequence: CASSLGGLAGAQETQYF. CDR3 DNA: TGCGCCAGCAGCTTGGGGGGACTAGCGGGGGCCCAAGAGACCCAGTACTTC.

The chain has TRBV5-6 and TRBJ1-2, with 10 positions matching TRBD1. The germline V gene has CDR1 SGHDT and CDR2 YYEEEE. This CDR3 region has 15 residues. Trimming removed 5 bases from V and 6 bases from J; junction bases left unmatched: 10. The CDR3 sequence is CASRDRGRVRNGYTF. The CDR3 nucleotides read TGTGCCAGCAGAGACAGGGGGCGAGTAAGAAATGGCTACACCTTC.

Only one count was recorded for this clone. The chain's CDR3 is CASSLTGTANTGELFF. In nucleotides, the CDR3 is TGTGCCAGCAGCTTAACAGGGACAGCTAACACCGGGGAGCTGTTTTTT. J is TRBJ2-2 and V is TRBV7-3, with TRBD1 matching 7 bases. V dropped 0 bases and J dropped 2; count of bases not matched to a gene: 3. In germline, CDR1 is SGHTA, CDR2 FQGTGA. The CDR3 length is 16 residues.

V gene TRBV12-3 or TRBV12-4 combines with J gene TRBJ2-1; a weak D match, TRBD2 (5 bases). This CDR3 spans 12 amino acids. V lost 6 bases and J lost 8, with 11 bases in between. CDR3 sequence reads: CASRGTRDEQFF. As DNA, the CDR3 is TGTGCCAGCAGGGGTACTAGGGATGAGCAGTTCTTC.

The rearrangement uses TRBV19 and TRBJ1-1, with TRBD1 matching over 7 bases. CDR3 length equals 17 residues. CDR1 and CDR2 from the germline V gene are LNHDA and SQIVND (reference sequence). Losses at the gene ends were 6 bases for V and 0 bases for J; bases not matched to a gene: 13. CDR3 sequence reads: CASRQTGISLMNTEAFF. In nucleotides, the CDR3 is TGTGCCAGTAGACAGACAGGGATCTCTTTAATGAACACTGAAGCTTTCTTT.

The V and J genes are TRBV6-5 and TRBJ1-6; 7 bases match TRBD1. With V trimmed by 7 bases and J by 11 bases, 11 bases remained unmatched. This CDR3 comprises 14 residues. The germline V gene has CDR1 MNHEY and CDR2 SVGAGI. The CDR3 bases are TGTGCCAGCACCCCTCTGGGACAGACCGCACCCCTCCACTTT. Translated: CASTPLGQTAPLHF.

The V gene is TRBV7-9, the J gene TRBJ1-3, with 9 positions matching TRBD1. The germline CDR1 and CDR2 sequences are SEHNR and FQNEAQ (reference sequence). The CDR3 consists of 17 residues. V dropped 2 bases and J dropped 6; count of bases not matched to a gene: 11. The DNA for the CDR3 is TGTGCCAGCAGCTTACGCTCATACAGGGGGCTGGAAAACACCATATATTTT. It codes for CASSLRSYRGLENTIYF.

This chain joins TRBV28 and TRBJ2-7, with D perhaps TRBD2 (5 bases). The CDR3 covers 12 residues. Germline V gene data show CDR1 as MDHEN and CDR2 as SYDVKM. The V end was cut by 2 bases, the J end by 6 bases, with 8 bases between. This CDR3 reads CASSLQRGEQYF. In nucleotides, the CDR3 is TGTGCCAGCAGTTTACAACGGGGCGAGCAGTACTTC.

The chain employs TRBV19 and TRBJ2-1, with TRBD2 identical over 7 bases. The CDR3 extends over 14 amino acids. Germline V lookup: CDR1 LNHDA, CDR2 SQIVND (reference sequence). Trimming took 6 bases from V and 8 from J; bases not matched to a gene: 10. CDR3 coding DNA: TGTGCCAGTAGCGATTCCTCAGGGAGGGATGAGCAGTTCTTC. Translation gives CASSDSSGRDEQFF.

The J gene is TRBJ1-4, the V gene TRBV28; D is unclear. V was pared by 3 bases and J by 7 bases, with 15 bases between. The CDR3 totals 15 residues. Germline CDR1 reads MDHEN; CDR2 reads SYDVKM. CDR3 sequence: CASSFPREVGEKLFF. The CDR3 DNA reads as TGTGCCAGCAGTTTCCCGAGGGAAGTAGGTGAAAAACTGTTTTTT.

A few counts support this clone. A much larger clone lies a single base off, so this may be a read error. The sample carries other DNA sequences with the same CDR3. The chain links TRBV4-2 to TRBJ2-6; maybe TRBD1 (5 bases). Germline V gives CDR1 LGHNA, CDR2 YNFKEQ. This CDR3 has 16 amino acids. V lost 0 bases to trimming and J lost 2 bases, with 8 bases between them. CDR3 region: CASSQDQGAGANVLTF. CDR3 nucleotide sequence: TGTGCCAGCAGCCAAGATCAAGGGGCTGGGGCCAACGTCCTGACTTTC.

This chain joins TRBV3-1 (or the pseudogene TRBV3-2) and TRBJ2-3; a weak D match, TRBD2 (6 bases). V gave up 2 bases and J gave up 0 bases, with 12 bases separating them. The germline V gene has CDR1 LGHDT and CDR2 YNNKEL (reference sequence). There are 16 residues in the CDR3. The CDR3 DNA reads TGTGCCAGCAGCCAAACATTGGCGGGGAGCACAGATACGCAGTATTTT. It is translated as CASSQTLAGSTDTQYF.

The chain recombines TRBV6-2 or TRBV6-3 with TRBJ1-2; TRBD1 is a possible D gene (6 bases). The germline V gene encodes CDR1 MNHEY and CDR2 SVGEGT. Trimming took off 7 bases at V and 4 bases at J, with 16 bases between the two ends. This CDR3 has 14 residues. CDR3 DNA: TGTGCCAGCACCCCACAGGGATTTGGCTATGGCTACACCTTC. This encodes CASTPQGFGYGYTF.

This clone turned up a few times. The chain has TRBV9 and TRBJ2-7, with 7 bases matching TRBD2. This CDR3 has 13 amino acids. Germline assignment: CDR1 SGDLS and CDR2 YYNGEE. Losses at the gene ends were 4 bases for V and 5 bases for J; bases not matched to a gene: 6. CDR3 sequence reads: CASSWDYGHEQYF. The CDR3 DNA reads TGTGCCAGCAGCTGGGACTATGGCCACGAGCAGTACTTC.

This sequence joins TRBV7-2 and TRBJ1-2, with 8 bases lining up with TRBD1. The CDR3 extends over 13 amino acids. V dropped 5 bases and J dropped 3; count of bases not matched to a gene: 2. Germline V gives CDR1 SGHTA, CDR2 FQGNSA. CDR3 bases: TGTGCCAGCAGCCCACAGGGGGACTATGGCTACACCTTC. This sequence encodes CASSPQGDYGYTF.